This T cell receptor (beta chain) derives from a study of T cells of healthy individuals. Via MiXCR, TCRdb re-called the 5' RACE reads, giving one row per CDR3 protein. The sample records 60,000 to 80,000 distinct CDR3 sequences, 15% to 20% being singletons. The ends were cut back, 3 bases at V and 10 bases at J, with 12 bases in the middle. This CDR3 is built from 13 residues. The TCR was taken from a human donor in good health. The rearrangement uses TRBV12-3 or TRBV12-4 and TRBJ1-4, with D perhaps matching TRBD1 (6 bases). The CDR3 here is CASSLGGDGKLFF. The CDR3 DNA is TGTGCCAGCAGTTTGGGGGGCGATGGAAAACTGTTTTTT.